This T cell receptor beta chain was profiled in a study of blood T cell repertoires in COVID-19. Study information: There were acute and convalescent COVID-19 samples, and they came from the United States, Italy and Spain. T cells, B-cell-depleted T cells, or PBMCs provided the cDNA or gDNA that served as material.

V was pared by 4 bases and J by 2 bases, with 9 bases of the junction left unmatched. The CDR3 has 16 residues. Looked up from germline, CDR1 is SGHDT and CDR2 is YYEEEE. Authors' processing steps: Estimation of nucleated cell counts relied on the amplification of reference gene primers. Profiled with immunoSEQ multiplex PCR; TCRdb holds only in-frame clones, not every one. V and J calls and clone size follow that table, whereas D and trimming were derived from the DNA. The sample has around 190,000 clones; 65% to 90% are singletons. The sample consisted of peripheral blood. V and J are TRBV5-6 and TRBJ2-4; 7 nucleotides align to TRBD1. The clonotype was recovered from a human donor in a cohort sampled during active COVID-19. The CDR3 nucleotides read TGTGCCAGCAGCACAAGGGGGCTAGAAACCAAAAACATTCAGTACTTC. This translates into CASSTRGLETKNIQYF.